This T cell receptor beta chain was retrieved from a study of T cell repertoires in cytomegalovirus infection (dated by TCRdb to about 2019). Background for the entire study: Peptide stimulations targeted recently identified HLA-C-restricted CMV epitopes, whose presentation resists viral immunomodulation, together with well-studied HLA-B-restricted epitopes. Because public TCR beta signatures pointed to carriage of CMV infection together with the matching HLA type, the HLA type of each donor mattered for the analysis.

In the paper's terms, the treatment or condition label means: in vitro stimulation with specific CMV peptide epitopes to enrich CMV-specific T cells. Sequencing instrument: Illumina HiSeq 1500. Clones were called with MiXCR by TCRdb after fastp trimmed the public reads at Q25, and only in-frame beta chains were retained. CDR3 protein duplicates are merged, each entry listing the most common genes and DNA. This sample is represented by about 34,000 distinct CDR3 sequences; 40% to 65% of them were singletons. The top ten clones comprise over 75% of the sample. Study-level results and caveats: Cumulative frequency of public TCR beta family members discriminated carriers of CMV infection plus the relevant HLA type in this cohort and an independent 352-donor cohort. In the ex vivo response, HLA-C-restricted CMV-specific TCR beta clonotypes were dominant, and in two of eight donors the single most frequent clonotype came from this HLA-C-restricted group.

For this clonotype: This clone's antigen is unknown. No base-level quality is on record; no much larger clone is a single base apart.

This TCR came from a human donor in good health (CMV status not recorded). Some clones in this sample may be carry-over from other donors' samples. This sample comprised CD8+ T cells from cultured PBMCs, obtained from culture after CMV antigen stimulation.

The nucleotides are TGTGCCAGGACTAGCTCCTCAAATACGCAGTATTTT. The translation is CARTSSSNTQYF. The chain uses TRBV2 and TRBJ2-3, and 7 junctional nucleotides match TRBD2. For this chain, trimming is 9 bases at the V end and 7 bases at the J end, and the number of junction bases without a gene match is 7. The CDR3 sequence holds 12 residues, the cysteine and phenylalanine included. The CDR3 DNA has 36 bases and is translated from base 1. CDR1 and CDR2 (SNHLY, FYNNEI) derive from the germline V gene.